What follows are 17 T cell receptor beta chains derived from one specimen sequenced in a study of response to subunit inactivated influenza vaccine. Via MiXCR, TCRdb re-called the RT-PCR reads, giving one row per CDR3 protein. The table has about 520,000 distinct CDR3 sequences, 25% seen once; the top ten hold approximately 2%. The sample was CD4+ T cells sorted from PBMCs, taken 4 to 6 days after vaccination. These receptors were taken from a man aged 50-60 years who received an inactivated influenza vaccine.

Here the CDR3 DNA reads TGCAGTGCTAGAATGCGGGACTGGCTTCTCCAAGAGACCCAGTACTTC. Translating it yields CSARMRDWLLQETQYF. This chain uses TRBV20-1 with TRBJ2-5; D might be TRBD2 (6 bases). The CDR3 consists of 16 residues. Germline V gene lookup returns CDR1 DFQATT and CDR2 SNEGSKA (reference sequence). With 2 bases removed from V and 1 base from J, the gap between germline ends came to 17 bases.

This clonotype has at least ten counts. The V and J genes are TRBV7-2 and TRBJ2-7, with D possibly matching TRBD1 (5 bases). Germline V gives CDR1 SGHTA, CDR2 FQGNSA. The CDR3 is 14 residues long. The ends were cut back, 1 base at V and 4 bases at J, with 11 bases in the middle. The CDR3 loop is CASSLVVGEYEQYF. CDR3 DNA sequence: TGTGCCAGCAGCTTAGTGGTAGGGGAATACGAGCAGTACTTC. Complete variable domain (other parts from reference TRBV7-2 and TRBJ2-7): GAGVSQSPSNKVTEKGKDVELRCDPISGHTALYWYRQSLGQGLEFLIYFQGNSAPDKSGLPSDRFSAERTGGSVSTLTIQRTQQEDSAVYLCASSLVVGEYEQYFGPGTRLTVT.

The table lists this clonotype with a few counts. The chain is built from TRBV6-4 and TRBJ2-1; 9 positions match TRBD1. The germline V gene has CDR1 MRHNA and CDR2 SNTAGT. V shed 3 bases and J 7 bases; nucleotides not matched to a gene: 10. This CDR3 is 16 amino acids long. CDR3 nucleotides: TGTGCCAGCAGTGATTCTTGGGGACAGGGTTTGAATGAGCAGTTCTTC. This encodes CASSDSWGQGLNEQFF.

The CDR3 spells CAIIRDLGYEQYF. In nucleotides, the CDR3 is TGTGCCATCATTCGGGACCTAGGGTACGAGCAGTACTTC. This chain links TRBV10-3 with TRBJ2-7; D tentatively reads TRBD1 or TRBD2 (5 bases each). CDR1 is ENHRY and CDR2 is SYGVKD in the germline V gene. V was clipped by 7 bases and J by 4 bases, with 14 bases between them. The CDR3 loop spans 13 amino acids.

This chain links TRBV15 with TRBJ2-3; D unresolved. The CDR3 has 12 residues. Looked up from germline, CDR1 is LNHNV and CDR2 is YYDKDF (reference sequence). Trimming cost V 0 bases and J 8 bases, with 6 bases left between them. DNA of the CDR3: TGTGCCACCAGCAGAGATCCGGGTACGCAGTATTTT. Its translation is CATSRDPGTQYF.

This clonotype was picked up many times. This chain uses TRBV7-2 with TRBJ1-2; D uncertain. The CDR3 is 15 amino acids. Germline assignment: CDR1 SGHTA and CDR2 FQGNSA. V was cut by 5 bases and J by 5 bases, with 18 bases left in between. CDR3 sequence reads: CASSPRAAFGYGYTF. As DNA, the CDR3 is TGTGCCAGCAGCCCTCGGGCCGCGTTTGGATATGGCTACACCTTC.

This clonotype has more than one count but fewer than ten. V is TRBV20-1 and J is TRBJ2-5; TRBD2 is a possible D gene (6 bases). Trimming took 3 bases from V and 5 from J, leaving 25 bases between them. The CDR3 sequence is 17 residues long. Germline V CDR1 and CDR2: DFQATT, SNEGSKA (reference sequence). The CDR3 coding sequence is TGCAGTGCTAGTCTGGGGTCAGCGGGTCGGGTCCGGGAGACCCAGTACTTC. The encoded protein is CSASLGSAGRVRETQYF.

The chain combines TRBV20-1 with TRBJ2-1; 12 positions agree with TRBD2. The CDR3 is made up of 15 amino acids. The junction had 8 bases not matched to a gene; V was cut back by 3 bases and J by 8 bases. Germline-derived CDR1 and CDR2 are DFQATT and SNEGSKA (reference sequence). CDR3 bases: TGCAGTGCTAGGAATCTAGCGGGGGGGCGCGATGAGCAGTTCTTC. Translated, it gives CSARNLAGGRDEQFF.

The V and J genes are TRBV7-8 and TRBJ2-5; 7 bases are a match to TRBD1. CDR3 length: 15 amino acids. Germline V gene sequence: CDR1 SGHVS, CDR2 FQNEAQ. The V segment lost 5 bases and the J segment 6 bases; nucleotides outside the gene matches: 12. CDR3 residues: CASSPLRQGGQTQYF. In DNA form, the CDR3 reads TGTGCCAGCAGCCCCCTTAGACAGGGTGGGCAGACCCAGTACTTC.

Only a few counts were recorded for this clonotype. The chain uses TRBV7-2 and TRBJ2-2; D is unresolved. V was cut by 5 bases and J by 8 bases, with 18 bases left in between. Germline V gives CDR1 SGHTA, CDR2 FQGNSA. The CDR3 covers 15 residues. The CDR3 here is CASSDRTAFGGELFF. The CDR3 DNA reads as TGTGCCAGCAGCGACCGGACCGCCTTCGGGGGGGAGCTGTTTTTT.

This clonotype has only a few counts. The V call is TRBV4-3, the J call TRBJ2-7; D remains unclear. Trimming removed 0 bases from V and 3 bases from J, with 12 bases in between. Germline-derived CDR1 and CDR2 are LGHNA and YSLEER. This CDR3 spans 15 amino acids. The CDR3 sequence is CASSQDPLSFYEQYF. CDR3 DNA: TGCGCCAGCAGCCAAGATCCGTTAAGTTTCTACGAGCAGTACTTC.

This chain uses TRBV7-6 with TRBJ2-7, with 11 bases fitting TRBD1. Germline CDR1 SGHVS, CDR2 FNYEAQ. The CDR3 runs 16 residues. Trimming took 1 base from V and 6 from J; bases not matched to a gene: 8. CDR3 coding DNA: TGTGCCAGCAGCTTAGTCGGGGACAGGGGGACAAGCGAGCAGTACTTC. Translating it yields CASSLVGDRGTSEQYF.

The rearrangement uses TRBV6-1 and TRBJ2-5; 8 bases map to TRBD2. Trimming cost V 5 bases and J 4 bases; bases outside gene matches: 12. Germline-derived CDR1 and CDR2 are MNHNS and SASEGT. CDR3 length: 16 residues. The CDR3 sequence: CASSPRGGGRGETQYF. DNA for the CDR3: TGTGCCAGCAGTCCTCGGGGGGGAGGCAGAGGAGAGACCCAGTACTTC.

The chain has TRBV18 and TRBJ2-7; the D gene is possibly TRBD1 (5 bases). Trimming pared 0 bases from V and 6 bases from J, leaving 9 bases between. This CDR3 spans 13 amino acids. Germline V gene sequence: CDR1 KGHSH, CDR2 LQKENI. As DNA, the CDR3 is TGTGCCAGCTCACCACCGAGCAGGGTCGAGCAGTACTTC. It yields the protein CASSPPSRVEQYF.

The V call is TRBV20-1, the J call TRBJ2-4; D gene unclear. Per the germline V gene, CDR1 is DFQATT and CDR2 is SNEGSKA (reference sequence). Trimming cost V 6 bases and J 10 bases, with 16 bases left between them. CDR3 length: 12 amino acids. The DNA for the CDR3 is TGCAGTGCCCCGCTCCTGAGTCGGATTCAGTACTTC. This translates into CSAPLLSRIQYF.

The CDR3 DNA reads TGTGCCAGCAGCTTAGCGACTTTCTCGCGTGGGGGGCGAGTCACTGAAGCTTTCTTT. Translating gives CASSLATFSRGGRVTEAFF. The V gene is TRBV7-2, the J gene TRBJ1-1, with D possibly TRBD1 on 6 matching bases. The CDR3 has 19 amino acids. Germline values: CDR1 SGHTA, CDR2 FQGNSA. With 0 bases removed from V and 4 bases from J, the gap between germline ends came to 24 bases.

V usage is TRBV4-3 and J usage is TRBJ2-1; 9 bases match TRBD2. Trimming cost V 0 bases and J 8 bases; bases outside gene matches: 11. The CDR3 contains 17 residues. The germline V gene encodes CDR1 LGHNA and CDR2 YSLEER. CDR3 amino acids: CASSQDSLAGSWYEQFF. The CDR3 DNA reads TGCGCCAGCAGCCAAGATTCCCTAGCGGGGTCTTGGTATGAGCAGTTCTTC.